This T cell receptor beta chain was observed in a study of lymphopenia after photon versus proton radiotherapy. As regards this clone: Its antigen is unknown.

Study-wide points: Oligoclonal CD8+ Temra expansion after nadir drove photon patients' diversity drop. A bigger post-nadir fall in TCR diversity correlated inversely with survival time in deceased patients. Under photons, naive T cells and diversity fell while effector/memory populations rose.

Germline assignment: CDR1 SGHTS and CDR2 YDEGEE. The length of the CDR3 is 15 residues. The trim removed 4 bases at V and 5 bases at J, leaving 4 bases unmatched. Sequencing used immunoSEQ multiplex PCR; TCRdb keeps in-frame clones, though not all of them. The repertoire holds 20,000 to 30,000 clones, with over 80% as singletons. The receptor was derived from a woman in her 70s with pancreatic cancer. Sequenced here: peripheral blood, sampled from a patient treated with proton-based radiotherapy. The rearrangement uses TRBV5-8 and TRBJ1-4; TRBD1 matches at 11 bases. The CDR3 loop reads CASSIRTGGNEKLFF. CDR3 in DNA: TGTGCCAGCAGCATTCGGACAGGGGGCAATGAAAAACTGTTTTTT. Variable domain in full (rest from reference TRBV5-8 and TRBJ1-4): EAGVTQSPTHLIKTRGQQATLRCSPISGHTSVYWYQQALGLGLQFLLWYDEGEERNRGNFPPRFSGRQFPNYSSELNVNALELEDSALYLCASSIRTGGNEKLFFGSGTQLSVL.